The 16 T cell receptor beta chains given below trace back to one sample, sequenced in a study of Graves' ophthalmopathy and Graves' hyperthyroidism. Amplification of the TCR beta CDR3 regions used RNA transcripts (as template). First-round RT-PCR employed HTBI primers, with a second-round multiplex PCR after it. Via MiXCR, TCRdb re-called the multiplex PCR reads, giving one row per CDR3 protein. The data contain around 1,200,000 distinct CDR3 sequences, about 36% of them singletons. The specimen was peripheral blood or thyroid tissue (not recorded which). These receptors were obtained from an adult man with Graves' hyperthyroidism.

The J gene is TRBJ1-6, the V gene TRBV12-3 or TRBV12-4; no firm D call. V shed 1 base and J shed 7 bases, with 17 bases lying between them. CDR3 length equals 17 residues. CDR3 region: CASSLGQERALNSPLHF. The DNA of the CDR3 is TGTGCCAGCAGTTTAGGCCAGGAGAGGGCCCTAAATTCACCCCTCCACTTT.

Notes on this clonotype: A much larger clone differs from this one at a single base, so this may be a read error. The V gene is TRBV20-1, the J gene TRBJ1-2; D gene unclear. Germline loops: CDR1 DFQATT, CDR2 SNEGSKA (reference sequence). CDR3 length equals 11 residues. The CDR3 loop reads CSARDMRGYIF. DNA for the CDR3: TGCAGTGCTAGAGATATGCGTGGCTACATCTTC.

This clonotype was detected ten times or more. One end of the junction fails to match germline, which may point to a read error. The chain employs TRBV4-1 and TRBJ2-7; D perhaps matches TRBD1 (6 bases). CDR3 length: 12 amino acids. Germline V gene lookup returns CDR1 MGHRA and CDR2 YSYEKL. CDR3 in DNA: TGTGCCAGCAGCCAACAGGGTTACGAGCAGTACTTC. Amino acid sequence: CASSQQGYEQYF.

V is TRBV15 and J is TRBJ1-2; D uncertain. The V gene lost 0 bases and the J gene lost 4 bases, with 18 bases spanning the gap. CDR3 length: 17 residues. CDR1 and CDR2 (germline): LNHNV, YYDKDF (reference sequence). The CDR3 spells CATSRDPSGKTVYGYTF. The CDR3 DNA reads as TGTGCCACCAGCAGAGACCCCAGCGGGAAGACGGTCTATGGCTACACCTTC.

CDR3 in DNA: TGTGCCAGCAGCTCTAAGGTGAACACTGAAGCTTTCTTT. Protein: CASSSKVNTEAFF. The chain recombines TRBV7-2 with TRBJ1-1; no clear D. Germline lookup yields CDR1 SGHTA and CDR2 FQGNSA. Deletions cut 4 bases from V and 0 bases from J, with 6 bases between. The CDR3 length is 13 residues.

Comments on this clonotype: Germline is not matched at one junction end, which may reflect a read error. This chain connects TRBV7-8 to TRBJ1-2, with D perhaps matching TRBD1 (5 bases). Germline V gene lookup returns CDR1 SGHVS and CDR2 FQNEAQ. The CDR3 has 18 amino acids. The CDR3: CASSQVVLLRQSNYGYTF. DNA of the CDR3: TGCGCCAGCAGCCAAGTCGTCCTGCTCAGACAGTCTAACTATGGCTACACCTTC.

As to this clonotype: As the CDR3 is not closed by the conserved phenylalanine or tryptophan, this likely results from a read error. It is unclear where the CDR3 begins or ends on the DNA, so no DNA is shown, and the CDR3 is as TCRdb lists it. The chain joins TRBV29-1 to TRBJ2-2. The CDR3 adds up to 14 amino acids, both ends counted. Germline CDR1 reads SQVTM; CDR2 reads ANQGSEA. The CDR3 is CSVESQGEHRGAVV.

This clonotype was counted a few times. V is TRBV2 and J is TRBJ2-2; D unclear. In germline, CDR1 is SNHLY, CDR2 FYNNEI. The length of the CDR3 is 13 residues. Trimming took 7 bases from V and 8 from J, leaving 14 bases between them. The CDR3 loop is CASNKESDGELFF. In nucleotides, the CDR3 is TGTGCCAGCAATAAGGAGAGTGATGGGGAGCTGTTTTTT.

This clonotype came up a few times. V gene TRBV29-1 combines with J gene TRBJ2-7; 12 bases are shared with TRBD1. Looked up from germline, CDR1 is SQVTM and CDR2 is ANQGSEA. J was trimmed by 6 bases and V by 7 bases; bases with no gene match: 7. CDR3 length: 13 residues. The CDR3 DNA is TGCAGCGCAGTCCCGGGACAGGGGGCCGAGCAGTACTTC. Protein: CSAVPGQGAEQYF.

Many counts were recorded for this clonotype. The CDR3 reads CASSTTGAGTGELFF. The CDR3 coding sequence is TGTGCCAGCAGCACGACAGGGGCGGGCACCGGGGAGCTGTTTTTT. J is TRBJ2-2 and V is TRBV7-6; TRBD1 matches at 8 bases. The junction had 6 bases not matched to a gene; V was cut back by 5 bases and J by 4 bases. CDR3 size: 15 residues. Germline-derived CDR1 and CDR2 are SGHVS and FNYEAQ.

This clonotype has only a few counts. The chain couples TRBV4-1 to TRBJ2-7; D is uncertain. From germline, CDR1 is MGHRA and CDR2 YSYEKL. The CDR3 contains 15 residues. Trimming shortened V by 1 base and J by 0 bases, and 10 bases separated the two germline ends. CDR3 protein: CASSQGYLGSYEQYF. CDR3 sequence (DNA): TGCGCCAGCAGCCAAGGGTATCTGGGCTCCTACGAGCAGTACTTC.

This chain links TRBV15 with TRBJ1-5; D gene unclear. CDR1 is LNHNV, CDR2 YYDKDF, per germline (reference sequence). Trimming pared 6 bases from V and 1 base from J, leaving 4 bases between. CDR3 length: 12 residues. The CDR3 sequence is CATRSSNQPQHF. CDR3 coding DNA: TGTGCCACCAGATCGAGCAATCAGCCCCAGCATTTT.

This clonotype was seen only a few times. The rearrangement links TRBV10-3 to TRBJ2-7; tentative D call: TRBD2 (5 bases). Germline lookup yields CDR1 ENHRY and CDR2 SYGVKD. Trimming removed 4 bases from V and 9 bases from J, with 13 bases in between. The CDR3 totals 12 residues. The CDR3 DNA reads TGTGCCATCAGTGGAGACTATCTCGGGCAGTACTTC. Residues: CAISGDYLGQYF.

The table lists this clonotype with many counts. V gene TRBV24-1 combines with J gene TRBJ2-5; D assignment may be TRBD1 or TRBD2 (5 bases each). The germline V gene has CDR1 KGHDR and CDR2 SFDVKD. V dropped 0 bases and J dropped 2 bases, with 18 bases sitting between them. This CDR3 has 18 amino acids. CDR3 in amino acids: CATSDLSGAGTEQETQYF. In nucleotides, the CDR3 is TGTGCCACCAGTGATTTGAGTGGCGCCGGGACCGAGCAAGAGACCCAGTACTTC.

This clonotype was found many times. The chain has TRBV2 and TRBJ2-2; D gene ambiguous. This CDR3 spans 12 amino acids. Trimming removed 6 bases at V and 7 bases at J, with 9 bases between. CDR1 is SNHLY and CDR2 is FYNNEI in the germline V gene. CDR3 in amino acids: CASSLRIGELFF. The CDR3 nucleotides are TGTGCCAGCAGCCTGAGGATCGGGGAGCTGTTTTTT.

The rearrangement links TRBV6-6 to TRBJ2-6; the match to TRBD2 covers 10 bases. Trimming cost V 10 bases and J 0 bases; bases outside gene matches: 12. The germline CDR1 and CDR2 sequences are MNHNY and SVGAGI (reference sequence). This CDR3 spans 18 amino acids. CDR3 in amino acids: CATMPGASGSSGANVLTF. CDR3 nucleotides: TGTGCCACCATGCCTGGGGCTAGCGGGAGCTCTGGGGCCAACGTCCTGACTTTC.